This TCR beta chain was retrieved from a study of high-grade serous ovarian cancer treatment subgroups. On the study more broadly: Each sample yielded on average around 7,300 unique TCR beta rearrangements from more than 13,000 reads.

Whole-study results and caveats: Without spatial data, bulk sequencing limits insight into HGSC tumor diversity. Only CDR3 was analyzed; CDR1 and CDR2 were not.

Tumor samples were obtained before definitive surgery or chemotherapy. Trimming cost V 3 bases and J 0 bases; bases outside gene matches: 2. The germline V gene encodes CDR1 MNHEY and CDR2 SVGAGI. The CDR3 runs 16 residues. On this clone itself: Its antigen remains unidentified.

Generated by immunoSEQ multiplex PCR, the TCRdb table keeps only in-frame clones and is missing some. The sample shows approximately 40,000 clones, 79% of them seen only once. The chain combines TRBV6-5 with TRBJ2-6; 7 positions agree with TRBD1. This receptor was identified in a human donor with high-grade serous ovarian cancer. The specimen sequenced was tumor tissue. CDR3 region: CASSYDRDSGANVLTF. The CDR3 DNA reads TGTGCCAGCAGTTATGACAGGGACTCTGGGGCCAACGTCCTGACTTTC.